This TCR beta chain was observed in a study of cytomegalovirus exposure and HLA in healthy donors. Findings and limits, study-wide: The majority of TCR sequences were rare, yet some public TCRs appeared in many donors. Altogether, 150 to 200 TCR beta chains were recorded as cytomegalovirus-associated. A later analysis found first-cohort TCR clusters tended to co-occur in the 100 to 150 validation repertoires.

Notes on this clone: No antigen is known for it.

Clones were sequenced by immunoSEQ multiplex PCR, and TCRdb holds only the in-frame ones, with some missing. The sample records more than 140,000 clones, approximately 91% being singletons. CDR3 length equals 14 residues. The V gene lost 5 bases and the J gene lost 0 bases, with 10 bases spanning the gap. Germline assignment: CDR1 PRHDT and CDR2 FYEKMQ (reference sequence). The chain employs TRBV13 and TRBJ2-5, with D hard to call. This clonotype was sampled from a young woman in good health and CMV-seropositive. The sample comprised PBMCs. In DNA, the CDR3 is TGTGCCAGCAGCCCGCGGCAGAACCAAGAGACCCAGTACTTC. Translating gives CASSPRQNQETQYF.